The clone carrying this T cell receptor beta chain was recorded a few times. The data derive from a study of blood T cell repertoires in COVID-19. Unmatched junction bases numbered 12, after V lost 5 bases and J lost 8 bases. The germline V gene encodes CDR1 LNHDA and CDR2 SQIVND (reference sequence). This CDR3 is 16 amino acids long. Source study methods: Reference gene primer amplification yielded estimated nucleated cell counts. Profiling relied on immunoSEQ multiplex PCR, and the TCRdb table lists in-frame clones only, not all of them. For V, J and clone size, that table is used; D and trimming come from the DNA. Counted here are around 450,000 clones, about 90% occurring once; the ten biggest clones make up about 0.63%.

Sequencing was carried out using PBMCs or T cells enriched from blood (not recorded which). The chain is built from TRBV19 and TRBJ1-4; 9 positions match TRBD1. The sequence was obtained from a man younger than 35 who had recovered from COVID-19. The CDR3 region is CASSPKPGTGLEKLFF. CDR3 coding DNA: TGTGCCAGTAGTCCAAAACCCGGGACAGGGTTGGAAAAACTGTTTTTT. Full variable domain (rest looked up from reference TRBV19 and TRBJ1-4): DGGITQSPKYLFRKEGQNVTLSCEQNLNHDAMYWYRQDPGQGLRLIYYSQIVNDFQKGDIAEGYSVSREKKESFPLTVTSAQKNPTAFYLCASSPKPGTGLEKLFFGSGTQLSVL.